Each of the 7 T cell receptor beta chains below was sequenced from the same sample in a study of T cell clones after liver transplantation. This table comes from immunoSEQ multiplex PCR, and its TCRdb copy is limited to in-frame clones, with some not included. The table has about 120,000 clones, just over 90% seen once. This specimen consisted of CD4+ T cells from blood, obtained 12 months after liver transplant. These TCRs come from a human patient who received a liver transplant. Some T cells may be the graft donor's.

This clone was detected a few times. V gene TRBV10-3 combines with J gene TRBJ1-2; a weak D match, TRBD1 (6 bases). Trimming shortened V by 6 bases and J by 1 base, and 6 bases separated the two germline ends. Germline V gene sequence: CDR1 ENHRY, CDR2 SYGVKD. The CDR3 sequence is 12 residues long. This chain's CDR3 is CAIRDSNYGYTF. The CDR3 nucleotides are TGTGCCATCAGGGACAGTAACTATGGCTACACCTTC.

This chain links TRBV7-8 with TRBJ2-7; TRBD2 aligns across 8 bases. With V trimmed by 5 bases and J by 5 bases, 14 bases remained unmatched. The CDR3 runs to 16 residues. Per germline, CDR1 SGHVS and CDR2 FQNEAQ. The CDR3 DNA sequence: TGTGCCAGCAGCCCCTTCGGATCAGCGGGAGTAAACGAGCAGTACTTC. As protein: CASSPFGSAGVNEQYF.

The chain joins TRBV5-4 to TRBJ1-4; D gene uncertain. V shed 0 bases and J shed 7 bases, with 10 bases lying between them. The length of the CDR3 is 14 residues. Germline V lookup: CDR1 SGHNT, CDR2 YYREEE (reference sequence). CDR3 bases: TGTGCCAGCAGCTTGGACAGCCGTCGTGAAAAACTGTTTTTT. It codes for CASSLDSRREKLFF.

The V gene is TRBV5-1, the J gene TRBJ2-1; D is unclear. The CDR3 runs to 11 residues. Looked up from germline, CDR1 is SGHRS and CDR2 is YFSETQ. Trimming pared 1 base from V and 10 bases from J, leaving 6 bases between. The DNA for the CDR3 is TGCGCCAGCAGCTTGTCGCTGGAGCAGTTCTTC. Protein product: CASSLSLEQFF.

The chain combines TRBV6-1 with TRBJ1-2; D is possibly TRBD1 (6 bases). In germline, CDR1 is MNHNS, CDR2 SASEGT. Trimming removed 1 base at V and 4 bases at J, with 13 bases between. The CDR3 extends over 15 amino acids. The CDR3 region is CASSEGTAASYGYTF. The CDR3 region has the DNA TGTGCCAGCAGTGAAGGGACAGCCGCTTCCTATGGCTACACCTTC.

The sample holds one count of this clone. The chain couples TRBV15 to TRBJ2-7; maybe TRBD1 (5 bases). The CDR3 length is 13 residues. V shed 0 bases and J shed 5 bases, with 8 bases lying between them. CDR1 and CDR2 from the germline V gene are LNHNV and YYDKDF (reference sequence). CDR3 residues: CATSREGRNEQYF. The CDR3 region has the DNA TGTGCCACCAGCAGAGAGGGGCGAAACGAGCAGTACTTC.

The CDR3 here is CSVWSGETGYTF. CDR3 DNA sequence: TGCAGCGTTTGGAGTGGAGAGACTGGATACACCTTC. The genes are TRBV29-1 and TRBJ1-2, with D uncertain. Germline assignment: CDR1 SQVTM and CDR2 ANQGSEA. The CDR3 is 12 residues long. V lost 5 bases, J lost 11 bases, and 18 bases lay in between.